This entry lists 2 T cell receptor beta chains sequenced from one sample in a study of blood T cell repertoires in COVID-19. Using immunoSEQ multiplex PCR, the repertoire was profiled, and TCRdb retains in-frame clones only, with some absent. This table has around 93,000 clones, approximately 88% appearing once. Sequencing input: peripheral blood. The receptor source for this set is a man aged 80 or over with acute or convalescent COVID-19.

This clone was picked up one time. In DNA form, the CDR3 reads TGTGCCAGCAGTTTAGATAGAAATCAGCCCCAGCATTTT. Translated: CASSLDRNQPQHF. V usage is TRBV12-3 or TRBV12-4 and J usage is TRBJ1-5; D is ambiguous. There are 13 residues in the CDR3. V lost 1 base and J 4 bases, leaving 5 bases between the germline ends.

The CDR3 sequence is CASSTGTGLSGANVLTF. The CDR3 DNA reads as TGTGCCAGCAGCACCGGGACAGGACTATCTGGGGCCAACGTCCTGACTTTC. The chain is built from TRBV27 and TRBJ2-6, with 8 bases identical to TRBD1. From germline, CDR1 is MNHEY and CDR2 SMNVEV (reference sequence). The CDR3 is 17 amino acids. J lost 1 base, V lost 6 bases, and 8 bases had no gene match. Full variable domain (rest looked up from reference TRBV27 and TRBJ2-6): EAQVTQNPRYLITVTGKKLTVTCSQNMNHEYMSWYRQDPGLGLRQIYYSMNVEVTDKGDVPEGYKVSRKEKRNFPLILESPSPNQTSLYFCASSTGTGLSGANVLTFGAGSRLTVL.